The 26 T cell receptor beta chains below all came from one sample that was sequenced in a study of cytomegalovirus exposure and HLA in healthy donors. This PCR relied on a set of 60 Vbeta primers and 13 Jbeta primers. Only in-frame clones appear in the TCRdb table, and some are missing; sequencing was by immunoSEQ multiplex PCR. Counted here are roughly 120,000 clones, 76% occurring once; the ten biggest clones make up around an eighth. Sequenced input: PBMCs. Every receptor here comes from a man aged 30 to 39 in good health and CMV-seropositive.

The chain employs TRBV4-1 and TRBJ2-1; D gene ambiguous. The V gene lost 0 bases and the J gene lost 10 bases, with 10 bases spanning the gap. Germline CDR1 MGHRA, CDR2 YSYEKL. The CDR3 consists of 13 residues. The CDR3 sequence: CASSQDRNWEQFF. The CDR3 DNA sequence: TGCGCCAGCAGCCAAGACAGGAATTGGGAGCAGTTCTTC.

This clone occurred once. The chain joins TRBV7-2 to TRBJ2-2; D is ambiguous. From germline, CDR1 is SGHTA and CDR2 FQGNSA. There are 16 residues in the CDR3. The V end lost 0 bases, the J end lost 6 bases, and 14 bases lay between the germline ends. CDR3 in amino acids: CASSLAGSSFAGELFF. The CDR3 coding sequence is TGTGCCAGCAGCTTAGCGGGTAGCAGCTTCGCCGGGGAGCTGTTTTTT.

Of note for this clone: A read error may account for a junction end that differs from germline. This chain links TRBV4-1 with TRBJ2-7, with TRBD1 as a possible D gene (7 bases). This CDR3 region has 15 residues. The germline CDR1 and CDR2 sequences are MGHRA and YSYEKL. DNA of the CDR3: TGCGCCAGCAGCCTCCAGGGGGGTTGGACCTACGAGCAGCACTTC. Translation: CASSLQGGWTYEQHF.

The rearrangement uses TRBV30 and TRBJ2-7; 14 nucleotides align to TRBD2. The V gene's germline CDR1 is GTSNPN and CDR2 SVGIG (reference sequence). Unmatched junction bases numbered 10, after V lost 5 bases and J lost 4 bases. The CDR3 contains 16 residues. CDR3 sequence reads: CAWAGLAGALTYEQYF. CDR3 DNA: TGTGCCTGGGCGGGACTAGCGGGGGCCCTGACTTACGAGCAGTACTTC. The complete variable domain, with remaining parts taken from reference TRBV30 and TRBJ2-7, reads SQTIHQWPATLVQPVGSPLSLECTVEGTSNPNLYWYRQAAGRGLQLLFYSVGIGQISSEVPQNLSASRPQDRQFILSSKKLLLSDSGFYLCAWAGLAGALTYEQYFGPGTRLTVT.

This clone has a single count. The chain couples TRBV21-1 to TRBJ2-7; the D call TRBD1 from the table was never checked on the DNA. TRBV21-1 is described as a pseudogene. The CDR3 has 15 amino acids. CDR3 sequence (DNA): TGTGCCAGCAGCAAAGCTGAGACAGGGACCAACGAGCAGTACTTC. This gives the protein CASSKAETGTNEQYF.

CDR3 protein: CASSQLTGGGGEQFF. The CDR3 nucleotides read TGTGCCAGCAGTCAATTGACAGGGGGCGGTGGTGAGCAGTTCTTC. V usage is TRBV28 and J usage is TRBJ2-1, with 10 bases that match TRBD1. The CDR3 spans 15 residues. Germline CDR1 is MDHEN and CDR2 is SYDVKM. The junction had 10 bases not matched to a gene; V was cut back by 5 bases and J by 9 bases.

The V gene is TRBV9, the J gene TRBJ2-3, with 11 bases fitting TRBD2. This CDR3 comprises 17 residues. J was trimmed by 2 bases and V by 4 bases; bases with no gene match: 9. The germline V gene encodes CDR1 SGDLS and CDR2 YYNGEE. CDR3 nucleotide sequence: TGTGCCAGCAGCCACCCGGGACTAGCGGAGATCACAGATACGCAGTATTTT. This gives the protein CASSHPGLAEITDTQYF.

In its sample, this clone was seen a few times. V is TRBV7-2 and J is TRBJ2-7; tentative D call: TRBD1 (6 bases). CDR1 is SGHTA, CDR2 FQGNSA, per germline. Between the trimmed V and J ends, which lost 1 base and 3 bases, there was a span of 13 bases. The CDR3 loop spans 15 amino acids. CDR3 nucleotides: TGTGCCAGCAGCTTAGGGGGACAACTTTACTACGAGCAGTACTTC. Its translation is CASSLGGQLYYEQYF.

The chain carries TRBV28 and TRBJ2-3; 8 bases match TRBD2. Germline V gene sequence: CDR1 MDHEN, CDR2 SYDVKM. The CDR3 has 15 amino acids. V lost 8 bases and J lost 3; bases outside the gene matches: 10. The CDR3 bases are TGTGCCAGCGTCAGTGCGGGGGGCGGTACAGATACGCAGTATTTT. This encodes CASVSAGGGTDTQYF.

The V call is TRBV10-3, the J call TRBJ1-2; 9 nucleotides align to TRBD1. The germline V gene has CDR1 ENHRY and CDR2 SYGVKD. V gave up 8 bases and J gave up 8 bases; unmatched junction bases: 12. This CDR3 has 14 residues. The CDR3 loop reads CAILLPGQGSGYTF. The CDR3 region has the DNA TGTGCCATCCTCCTACCGGGACAGGGTTCGGGCTACACCTTC.

V usage is TRBV4-1 and J usage is TRBJ2-1, with TRBD1 matching over 12 bases. The CDR3 sequence is 19 residues long. The germline V gene encodes CDR1 MGHRA and CDR2 YSYEKL. V lost 4 bases, J lost 0 bases, and 10 bases stayed unmatched. This CDR3 is CASSRPPGTGGLSYNEQFF. CDR3 bases: TGCGCCAGCAGCCGACCCCCCGGGACAGGGGGCCTCTCCTACAATGAGCAGTTCTTC.

The rearrangement joins TRBV9 to TRBJ2-2; D possibly corresponds to TRBD1 (5 bases). CDR3 length: 13 amino acids. Germline values: CDR1 SGDLS, CDR2 YYNGEE. The V and J ends lost 3 bases and 4 bases respectively, with 7 bases between them. CDR3 in amino acids: CASSAQGTGELFF. Written as DNA, the CDR3 is TGTGCCAGCAGCGCCCAGGGCACCGGGGAGCTGTTTTTT.

The chain combines TRBV19 with TRBJ1-1; 7 bases agree with TRBD1. This CDR3 comprises 15 residues. Germline loops: CDR1 LNHDA, CDR2 SQIVND (reference sequence). V lost 4 bases, J lost 3 bases, and 8 bases stayed unmatched. The CDR3 sequence is CASSRAQTGDTEAFF. DNA for the CDR3: TGTGCCAGTAGTAGGGCCCAAACAGGGGACACTGAAGCTTTCTTT.

This chain connects TRBV7-6 to TRBJ2-5; perhaps TRBD1 as D (5 bases). CDR3 length equals 16 residues. V lost 7 bases and J lost 5, with 23 bases in between. Germline values: CDR1 SGHVS, CDR2 FNYEAQ. CDR3 coding DNA: TGTGCCAGCAACCCGTTCGAAGGAAAAGGGGTGGAGACCCAGTACTTC. Protein product: CASNPFEGKGVETQYF.

This clone appeared once. This rearrangement joins TRBV5-1 to TRBJ1-1; D perhaps matches TRBD1 (6 bases). Germline V gene sequence: CDR1 SGHRS, CDR2 YFSETQ. This CDR3 is 14 amino acids long. V lost 0 bases and J 7 bases, leaving 13 bases between the germline ends. The CDR3 region has the DNA TGCGCCAGCAGCTTGGCCGCGGGGGCGTTTGAAGCTTTCTTT. It encodes CASSLAAGAFEAFF.

This chain uses TRBV6-1 with TRBJ1-1; 7 bases agree with TRBD1. The length of the CDR3 is 13 residues. Germline assignment: CDR1 MNHNS and CDR2 SASEGT. The junction had 3 bases not matched to a gene; V was cut back by 6 bases and J by 2 bases. CDR3 sequence (DNA): TGTGCCAGCAGAAGGGACAGCAACACTGAAGCTTTCTTT. Translation gives CASRRDSNTEAFF.

This clone was seen a single time. This chain links TRBV19 with TRBJ2-2; D remains unclear. Germline V gene sequence: CDR1 LNHDA, CDR2 SQIVND (reference sequence). The CDR3 is 14 amino acids. Trimming left V 6 bases short and J 6 bases short, with 14 bases between. The CDR3 coding sequence is TGTGCCAGTAGGGGCTTTGGGCAGTCCGGGGAGCTGTTTTTT. As protein: CASRGFGQSGELFF.

J is TRBJ1-6 and V is TRBV10-1; 11 nucleotides agree with TRBD1. The CDR3 length is 15 residues. Germline V gives CDR1 WNHNN, CDR2 SYGVQD (reference sequence). With 4 bases clipped from V and 8 bases from J, the junction kept 4 bases outside the gene matches. The CDR3 protein is CASSGGQGEDSPLHF. CDR3 DNA sequence: TGCGCCAGCAGTGGGGGACAGGGGGAAGATTCACCCCTCCACTTT.

The gene calls are TRBV7-2 and TRBJ2-5; a possible D gene is TRBD2 (6 bases). CDR1 and CDR2 (germline): SGHTA, FQGNSA. Trimming took off 5 bases at V and 10 bases at J, with 14 bases between the two ends. The CDR3 has 12 residues. This CDR3 reads CASSTYGRGQYF. CDR3 sequence (DNA): TGTGCCAGCAGCACCTATGGGCGGGGCCAGTACTTC. Complete variable domain (other parts from reference TRBV7-2 and TRBJ2-5): GAGVSQSPSNKVTEKGKDVELRCDPISGHTALYWYRQSLGQGLEFLIYFQGNSAPDKSGLPSDRFSAERTGGSVSTLTIQRTQQEDSAVYLCASSTYGRGQYFGPGTRLLVL.

The chain joins TRBV6-1 to TRBJ1-4; 7 nucleotides align to TRBD1. CDR3 size: 17 residues. The V gene's germline CDR1 is MNHNS and CDR2 SASEGT. Trimming at V came to 4 bases and at J to 4 bases, leaving 12 bases not matched to a gene. This CDR3 is CASSAFPRDSRNEKLFF. The DNA of the CDR3 is TGTGCCAGCAGTGCGTTCCCCCGGGACAGCCGTAATGAAAAACTGTTTTTT.

CDR3: CASSPTGGYQPQHF. CDR3 DNA: TGTGCCAGCAGTCCGACAGGGGGCTACCAGCCCCAGCATTTT. The chain carries TRBV27 and TRBJ1-5, with 10 nucleotides matching TRBD1. With V trimmed by 5 bases and J by 7 bases, 5 bases remained unmatched. Germline V lookup: CDR1 MNHEY, CDR2 SMNVEV (reference sequence). The CDR3 is 14 amino acids.

The chain combines TRBV6-5 with TRBJ2-2; D not certain. This CDR3 has 13 residues. Trimming left V 4 bases short and J 7 bases short, with 10 bases between. Germline V gene data show CDR1 as MNHEY and CDR2 as SVGAGI. The CDR3 nucleotides are TGTGCCAGCAGTTCCCGGTATGACGGGGAGCTGTTTTTT. Protein: CASSSRYDGELFF.

The chain joins TRBV7-2 to TRBJ2-1, with a weak D call TRBD1 (7 bases). Germline V gives CDR1 SGHTA, CDR2 FQGNSA. The CDR3 is 18 amino acids. V dropped 1 base and J dropped 0 bases, with 16 bases sitting between them. The CDR3 sequence: CASSLGLGGDSSYNEQFF. DNA for the CDR3: TGTGCCAGCAGCTTAGGGCTCGGCGGGGACAGCTCCTACAATGAGCAGTTCTTC.

This sequence joins TRBV7-8 and TRBJ1-5; maybe TRBD1 (5 bases). V was cut by 1 base and J by 1 base, with 8 bases left in between. The CDR3 length is 15 residues. The germline CDR1 and CDR2 sequences are SGHVS and FQNEAQ. CDR3 sequence: CASSLGDRSNQPQHF. CDR3 in DNA: TGTGCCAGCAGCTTAGGAGACAGAAGCAATCAGCCCCAGCATTTT.

The chain employs TRBV5-5 and TRBJ1-2, with TRBD1 matching 10 bases. The CDR3 contains 13 residues. The V and J ends lost 4 bases and 11 bases, in that order; junction bases with no gene match: 8. Germline V CDR1 and CDR2: SGHKS, YYEKEE (reference sequence). The CDR3 bases are TGTGCCAGCAGCAAGACAGGGGGCTCAGGATACACCTTC. As protein: CASSKTGGSGYTF.

About this clone: The same CDR3 also results from other DNA sequences found in this sample. The V and J genes are TRBV6-5 and TRBJ2-7; perhaps TRBD1 as D (5 bases). The V end was cut by 0 bases, the J end by 4 bases, with 10 bases between. CDR1 is MNHEY, CDR2 SVGAGI, per germline. The CDR3 has 14 residues. CDR3 nucleotides: TGTGCCAGCAGTTACTCGGGCAGGGCGTACGAGCAGTACTTC. It translates to CASSYSGRAYEQYF.